This TCR beta chain is drawn from a study of tumor-infiltrating lymphocytes in localized non-small cell lung cancer. The overall study: Each patient gave resected tumor and non-adjacent uninvolved lung tissue.

Study outcomes and limitations: Each assay used a separate piece of the same tissue. Compared with uninvolved lung, tumors showed higher T cell infiltration by TCRbeta sequencing.

The table came from immunoSEQ multiplex PCR; TCRdb's copy has only in-frame clones and leaves some out. The table records more than 15,000 clones, 60% to 85% of them present only once. V dropped 0 bases and J dropped 10 bases, with 12 bases sitting between them. Germline V lookup: CDR1 LGHNA, CDR2 YNFKEQ. The CDR3 runs to 13 residues. A word on this clone: Its antigen is undetermined.

This rearrangement joins TRBV4-2 to TRBJ1-1; the D is unclear. Material for sequencing was lung tumor tissue. This TCR was sampled from a human donor with non-small cell lung cancer. The CDR3 loop is CASSQDYERGAFF. The CDR3 DNA sequence: TGTGCCAGCAGCCAAGATTACGAGCGTGGAGCTTTCTTT.